The rows below give T cell receptor beta chains drawn from one sample of a study of regulatory T cells in long-lasting Graves disease. TCRdb itself ran the multiplex PCR reads through MiXCR, one entry per CDR3 protein. Of under 500,000 distinct CDR3 sequences listed, around 21% are singletons. The specimen was peripheral blood mononuclear cells (PBMCs), collected when the disease was refractory, from a patient treated with antithyroid drugs. These receptor sequences come from a female donor with Graves disease. Both conserved end residues are part of each CDR3. The order of the fields is D gene, J gene, clone size, V gene, CDR3 protein, CDR3 DNA. The D gene is left open where the match is weak. Clone size is not always given. Where it is, it says once, few, many or a class for expanded clones.

D: TRBD1
J: TRBJ1-2
size: few
V: TRBV6-1
CDR3: CASSGQGEEGYGYTF
DNA: TGTGCCAGCAGTGGTCAGGGGGAAGAGGGCTATGGCTACACCTTC

D: NA
J: TRBJ1-4
size: NA
V: TRBV4-1
CDR3: CASSHQEILKNEKLFF
DNA: TGCGCCAGCAGCCATCAAGAGATCCTCAAAAATGAAAAACTGTTTTTT

D: NA
J: TRBJ2-5
size: many
V: TRBV20-1
CDR3: CSANRGFGETQYF
DNA: TGCAGTGCTAACCGGGGGTTTGGAGAGACCCAGTACTTC

D: TRBD2
J: TRBJ2-2
size: many
V: TRBV30
CDR3: CAWRAAGATGELFF
DNA: TGTGCCTGGAGGGCAGCGGGGGCCACCGGGGAGCTGTTTTTT

D: NA
J: TRBJ1-1
size: few
V: TRBV10-3
CDR3: CAISGLQGNTEAFF
DNA: TGTGCCATCAGTGGTCTACAGGGGAACACTGAAGCTTTCTTT

D: NA
J: TRBJ1-2
size: few
V: TRBV5-6
CDR3: CASSWTQGSLKANYGYTF
DNA: TGTGCCAGCAGCTGGACGCAGGGATCCCTAAAGGCTAACTATGGCTACACCTTC

D: NA
J: TRBJ1-2
size: many
V: TRBV29-1
CDR3: CSAGGQGNYGYTF
DNA: TGCAGCGCTGGGGGGCAGGGGAACTATGGCTACACCTTC

D: NA
J: TRBJ1-1
size: NA
V: TRBV11-2
CDR3: CASSLDFTEAFF
DNA: TGTGCCAGCAGCTTAGATTTCACTGAAGCTTTCTTT

D: NA
J: TRBJ1-2
size: NA
V: TRBV13
CDR3: CASSLGRYLNYGYTF
DNA: TGTGCCAGCAGCTTAGGCAGGTACCTTAACTATGGCTACACCTTC

D: NA
J: TRBJ2-5
size: NA
V: TRBV5-1
CDR3: CASSISGTGETQYF
DNA: TGCGCCAGCAGCATTTCCGGGACTGGAGAGACCCAGTACTTC

D: TRBD1
J: TRBJ2-7
size: NA
V: TRBV3-1
CDR3: CASMTKGASYEQYF
DNA: TGTGCCAGCATGACCAAGGGGGCTAGCTACGAGCAGTACTTC

D: NA
J: TRBJ2-1
size: NA
V: TRBV2
CDR3: CASSHFRDTSSYNEQFF
DNA: TGTGCCAGCAGCCACTTCCGGGACACGAGCTCCTACAATGAGCAGTTCTTC

D: NA
J: TRBJ2-7
size: few
V: TRBV20-1
CDR3: CSGGRVYEQYF
DNA: TGCAGTGGGGGGCGGGTGTACGAGCAGTACTTC

D: NA
J: TRBJ1-5
size: few
V: TRBV20-1
CDR3: CSARDSPGVGGNQPQHF
DNA: TGCAGTGCTAGAGATAGTCCGGGGGTCGGGGGCAATCAGCCCCAGCATTTT

D: NA
J: TRBJ1-5
size: few
V: TRBV6-2/TRBV6-3
CDR3: CASSYSGTVNQPQHF
DNA: TGTGCCAGCAGTTACTCAGGGACGGTGAATCAGCCCCAGCATTTT

D: NA
J: TRBJ2-2
size: few
V: TRBV3-1
CDR3: CASSQSAVTGELFF
DNA: TGTGCCAGCAGCCAATCTGCTGTGACCGGGGAGCTGTTTTTT